Below, 28 T cell receptor beta chains from the same sample are listed, as sequenced in a study of blood T cell repertoires in COVID-19. Repertoires were generated with immunoSEQ multiplex PCR, while TCRdb's copy carries only in-frame clones and drops some. The sample lists fewer than 250,000 clones, around 84% occurring once. The sequenced sample was peripheral blood. These receptor sequences come from a man aged 30 to 39 with active or convalescent COVID-19.

This clone was detected once. The DNA of the CDR3 is TGCGCCAGCAGCCGGGCCACAGGGGAGGCCTATGGCTACACCTTC. Its protein product is CASSRATGEAYGYTF. The chain uses TRBV4-1 and TRBJ1-2; 7 positions agree with TRBD1. The junction had 9 bases not matched to a gene; V was cut back by 4 bases and J by 4 bases. The CDR3 runs to 15 residues. CDR1 is MGHRA and CDR2 is YSYEKL in the germline V gene.

This sequence joins TRBV19 and TRBJ2-7; 8 bases are a match to TRBD1. After removal of 5 bases from V and 1 base from J, the junction contained 10 bases not matched to a gene. Germline CDR1 is LNHDA and CDR2 is SQIVND (reference sequence). This CDR3 region has 16 residues. The CDR3 coding sequence is TGTGCCAGTAGTCCAGGACAGGGTGCCTTATCCTACGAGCAGTACTTC. It yields the protein CASSPGQGALSYEQYF. Using reference TRBV19 and TRBJ2-7 for the parts outside the CDR3, the full variable domain is DGGITQSPKYLFRKEGQNVTLSCEQNLNHDAMYWYRQDPGQGLRLIYYSQIVNDFQKGDIAEGYSVSREKKESFPLTVTSAQKNPTAFYLCASSPGQGALSYEQYFGPGTRLTVT.

V usage is TRBV15 and J usage is TRBJ2-6; D is perhaps TRBD2 (5 bases). Germline V gene lookup returns CDR1 LNHNV and CDR2 YYDKDF (reference sequence). This CDR3 has 16 residues. Trimming stripped 3 bases from V and 1 base from J, with 10 bases between. This CDR3 is CATSSRPGSGANVLTF. Written as DNA, the CDR3 is TGTGCCACCAGCAGCCGACCGGGATCTGGGGCCAACGTCCTGACTTTC.

In its sample, this clone was seen a few times. The DNA for the CDR3 is TGTGCCAGCTTAGGACTAGCGGGTTTCAAGGGCTCCTACAATGAGCAGTTCTTC. It is translated as CASLGLAGFKGSYNEQFF. J is TRBJ2-1 and V is TRBV2, with 11 bases that match TRBD2. Germline CDR1 and CDR2: SNHLY and FYNNEI. This CDR3 is 18 amino acids long. After removal of 8 bases from V and 0 bases from J, the junction contained 12 bases not matched to a gene.

On this clone: One junction end disagrees with the germline gene, perhaps due to a read error. The chain employs TRBV10-1 and TRBJ2-5; TRBD2 aligns across 11 bases. CDR3 length: 16 residues. The germline V gene has CDR1 WNHNN and CDR2 SYGVQD (reference sequence). The CDR3 sequence is CANSTATSGSGETQYF. For the CDR3, the DNA is TGCGCCAACAGTACTGCAACTAGCGGGAGTGGTGAGACCCAGTACTTC.

The V gene is TRBV2, the J gene TRBJ2-4, with D maybe TRBD2 (6 bases). CDR1 and CDR2 from the germline V gene are SNHLY and FYNNEI. V gave up 0 bases and J gave up 6 bases, with 12 bases separating them. This CDR3 is 15 amino acids long. For the CDR3, the DNA is TGTGCCAGCAGTGAAGCAGGAGGGCCATTAAACATTCAGTACTTC. It yields the protein CASSEAGGPLNIQYF.

The gene calls are TRBV19 and TRBJ2-5, with D possibly being TRBD2 (6 bases). Germline loops: CDR1 LNHDA, CDR2 SQIVND (reference sequence). This CDR3 has 12 residues. The germline V and J ends were trimmed by 6 bases and 2 bases, with 7 bases remaining between them. Here the CDR3 reads CASRAGQETQYF. Here the CDR3 DNA reads TGTGCCAGTAGGGCGGGGCAAGAGACCCAGTACTTC.

The gene calls are TRBV29-1 and TRBJ2-2; 8 nucleotides match TRBD2. The junction had 2 bases not matched to a gene; V was cut back by 5 bases and J by 0 bases. The length of the CDR3 is 14 residues. The germline V gene has CDR1 SQVTM and CDR2 ANQGSEA. CDR3: CSVSGGPNTGELFF. As DNA, the CDR3 is TGCAGCGTTAGCGGGGGACCGAACACCGGGGAGCTGTTTTTT.

The CDR3, as DNA: TGTGCCAGCTCACCAGGCCTGCAGAATCAGCCCCAGCATTTT. Residues: CASSPGLQNQPQHF. The genes are TRBV18 and TRBJ1-5, with unresolved D. In germline, CDR1 is KGHSH, CDR2 LQKENI. CDR3 length: 14 amino acids. Trimming took 2 bases from V and 4 from J, leaving 9 bases between them.

The genes are TRBV18 and TRBJ2-3; D is undetermined. Germline assignment: CDR1 KGHSH and CDR2 LQKENI. This CDR3 is built from 13 residues. The ends were cut back, 6 bases at V and 1 base at J, with 8 bases in the middle. Here the CDR3 DNA reads TGTGCCAGCTCCCCTCAGGGCACAGATACGCAGTATTTT. It yields the protein CASSPQGTDTQYF.

V and J are TRBV14 and TRBJ2-3; D call uncertain. CDR3 length: 16 amino acids. Germline-derived CDR1 and CDR2 are SGHDN and FVKESK. Trimming shortened V by 1 base and J by 2 bases, and 13 bases separated the two germline ends. CDR3 amino acids: CASSQVSSLSTDTQYF. The DNA for the CDR3 is TGTGCCAGCAGCCAAGTGAGCTCCCTCTCCACAGATACGCAGTATTTT. Variable domain in full (rest from reference TRBV14 and TRBJ2-3): EAGVTQFPSHSVIEKGQTVTLRCDPISGHDNLYWYRRVMGKEIKFLLHFVKESKQDESGMPNNRFLAERTGGTYSTLKVQPAELEDSGVYFCASSQVSSLSTDTQYFGPGTRLTVL.

This clone was seen only once. V and J are TRBV5-1 and TRBJ2-5; the match to TRBD1 covers 8 bases. V dropped 4 bases and J dropped 1; count of bases not matched to a gene: 12. The CDR3 consists of 17 residues. Germline V gene sequence: CDR1 SGHRS, CDR2 YFSETQ. The CDR3: CASSIRGAGGLQETQYF. The CDR3 DNA reads TGCGCCAGCAGCATTAGGGGGGCAGGGGGCCTCCAAGAGACCCAGTACTTC. Full variable domain (outside the CDR3, taken from reference TRBV5-1 and TRBJ2-5): KAGVTQTPRYLIKTRGQQVTLSCSPISGHRSVSWYQQTPGQGLQFLFEYFSETQRNKGNFPGRFSGRQFSNSRSEMNVSTLELGDSALYLCASSIRGAGGLQETQYFGPGTRLLVL.

The CDR3 reads CASSSSVGRHSPLHF. The CDR3 DNA is TGCGCCAGCAGCTCCTCTGTAGGGAGGCATTCACCCCTCCACTTT. The chain recombines TRBV5-1 with TRBJ1-6; the D is unclear. V was clipped by 3 bases and J by 8 bases, with 15 bases between them. CDR1 SGHRS and CDR2 YFSETQ come from the germline V gene. CDR3 length: 15 residues.

The rearrangement uses TRBV27 and TRBJ2-1; 7 nucleotides match TRBD2. V lost 5 bases, J lost 9 bases, and 7 bases stayed unmatched. The CDR3 is 13 residues long. Germline V gene sequence: CDR1 MNHEY, CDR2 SMNVEV (reference sequence). The chain's CDR3 is CASSTRLASEQFF. The CDR3 bases are TGTGCCAGCAGTACAAGACTAGCCAGTGAGCAGTTCTTC.

The chain joins TRBV20-1 to TRBJ2-3; D is uncertain. Germline V gene sequence: CDR1 DFQATT, CDR2 SNEGSKA (reference sequence). This CDR3 has 11 amino acids. V was shortened by 5 bases and J by 4 bases, with 7 bases between the two germline ends. This CDR3 is CSAGGPDTQYF. The CDR3 DNA is TGCAGTGCTGGTGGGCCAGATACGCAGTATTTT.

The sample holds one count of this clone. This chain uses TRBV2 with TRBJ2-5; unclear D gene. The CDR3 length is 16 residues. With 2 bases removed from V and 0 bases from J, the gap between germline ends came to 13 bases. Germline lookup yields CDR1 SNHLY and CDR2 FYNNEI. The CDR3 region has the DNA TGTGCCAGCAGTGAATTCAGCGCGGCCGACCAAGAGACCCAGTACTTC. This translates into CASSEFSAADQETQYF.

There are many counts of this clone. The chain links TRBV11-3 to TRBJ2-2; 8 bases fit TRBD1. The CDR3 loop spans 14 amino acids. Germline lookup yields CDR1 SGHNT and CDR2 YENEEA. With 5 bases clipped from V and 6 bases from J, the junction kept 5 bases outside the gene matches. The DNA for the CDR3 is TGTGCCAGCAGCCCCGGACAGGGCCCCGGGGAGCTGTTTTTT. It yields the protein CASSPGQGPGELFF. Looking up the rest from reference TRBV11-3 and TRBJ2-2 gives the full variable domain: EAGVVQSPRYKIIEKKQPVAFWCNPISGHNTLYWYLQNLGQGPELLIRYENEEAVDDSQLPKDRFSAERLKGVDSTLKIQPAELGDSAVYLCASSPGQGPGELFFGEGSRLTVL.

The CDR3 DNA reads as TGTGCCAGCCGGACTAGCGGGGACACAGATACGCAGTATTTT. Protein product: CASRTSGDTDTQYF. This chain connects TRBV19 to TRBJ2-3, with TRBD2 identical over 12 bases. The CDR3 extends over 14 amino acids. Germline trimming cut 9 bases from V and 2 bases from J; bases unmatched to any gene: 3. Germline-derived CDR1 and CDR2 are LNHDA and SQIVND (reference sequence).

This clone was observed a handful of times. This chain uses TRBV4-2 with TRBJ1-5; no clear D. Per germline, CDR1 LGHNA and CDR2 YNFKEQ. The CDR3 loop spans 15 amino acids. V was clipped by 1 base and J by 0 bases, with 7 bases between them. This chain's CDR3 is CASSQAAGSNQPQHF. The CDR3 DNA follows: TGTGCCAGCAGCCAAGCTGCGGGTAGCAATCAGCCCCAGCATTTT.

The chain combines TRBV7-8 with TRBJ2-1; 12 bases map to TRBD1. J lost 7 bases, V lost 4 bases, and 8 bases had no gene match. CDR1 is SGHVS and CDR2 is FQNEAQ in the germline V gene. The CDR3 contains 16 residues. DNA of the CDR3: TGTGCCAGCAGCTCCATGGGACAGGGGGCGCTGAATGAGCAGTTCTTC. Its protein product is CASSSMGQGALNEQFF.

This clone was seen only once. The V gene is TRBV11-2, the J gene TRBJ2-1, with 8 bases aligning to TRBD2. V lost 4 bases and J lost 4; bases outside the gene matches: 6. CDR3 size: 15 residues. The V gene's germline CDR1 is SGHAT and CDR2 FQNNGV. CDR3 in amino acids: CASSWSRGGYNEQFF. Written as DNA, the CDR3 is TGTGCCAGCAGCTGGAGTCGGGGGGGGTACAATGAGCAGTTCTTC.

The V and J genes are TRBV4-3 and TRBJ1-4; no reliable D call. CDR3 length: 13 residues. From germline, CDR1 is LGHNA and CDR2 YSLEER. The V and J ends lost 1 base and 6 bases respectively, with 6 bases between them. Here the CDR3 reads CASSQVLYEKLFF. Written as DNA, the CDR3 is TGCGCCAGCAGCCAAGTCCTCTATGAAAAACTGTTTTTT.

The rearrangement uses TRBV5-1 and TRBJ2-2; 13 bases are shared with TRBD2. With V trimmed by 4 bases and J by 2 bases, 5 bases remained unmatched. Germline V lookup: CDR1 SGHRS, CDR2 YFSETQ. The CDR3 consists of 17 residues. The CDR3 is CASSPGLAGVNTGELFF. The DNA of the CDR3 is TGCGCCAGCAGCCCCGGACTAGCGGGAGTCAACACCGGGGAGCTGTTTTTT.

The J gene is TRBJ1-2, the V gene TRBV15; TRBD1 aligns across 8 bases. The ends lost 6 bases at V and 8 bases at J; junction bases unmatched: 8. This CDR3 spans 13 amino acids. CDR1 is LNHNV, CDR2 YYDKDF, per germline (reference sequence). The CDR3: CATRARTGQGYTF. Here the CDR3 DNA reads TGTGCCACCAGAGCTCGGACAGGGCAAGGCTACACCTTC.

The chain is built from TRBV4-1 and TRBJ1-4, with 10 nucleotides matching TRBD1. Germline loops: CDR1 MGHRA, CDR2 YSYEKL. The CDR3 totals 17 residues. The trim removed 2 bases at V and 5 bases at J, leaving 8 bases unmatched. The CDR3 protein is CASSQRVTGGGNEKLFF. DNA of the CDR3: TGCGCCAGCAGCCAACGTGTGACAGGGGGCGGGAATGAAAAACTGTTTTTT.

The chain has TRBV18 and TRBJ2-3; no clear D gene. CDR1 and CDR2 from the germline V gene are KGHSH and LQKENI. Trimming left V 1 base short and J 2 bases short, with 10 bases between. The length of the CDR3 is 15 residues. This chain's CDR3 is CASSPRDSATDTQYF. CDR3 nucleotides: TGTGCCAGCTCACCACGTGACTCAGCCACAGATACGCAGTATTTT.

This chain connects TRBV7-6 to TRBJ1-5, with D possibly being TRBD1 (6 bases). The germline V and J ends were trimmed by 10 bases and 2 bases, with 15 bases remaining between them. Germline V gene lookup returns CDR1 SGHVS and CDR2 FNYEAQ. CDR3 length: 14 amino acids. The CDR3 loop reads CAKNRQDRNQPQHF. The CDR3 coding sequence is TGTGCCAAAAACCGACAGGACCGCAATCAGCCCCAGCATTTT.

V and J are TRBV4-2 and TRBJ2-7; D gene ambiguous. Trimming stripped 1 base from V and 0 bases from J, with 10 bases between. Germline V lookup: CDR1 LGHNA, CDR2 YNFKEQ. The CDR3 sequence is 15 residues long. The chain's CDR3 is CASSQVYPNSYEQYF. In DNA form, the CDR3 reads TGTGCCAGCAGCCAAGTCTACCCTAACTCCTACGAGCAGTACTTC.